The next 27 T cell receptor beta chains were all read from a single sample in a study of PD-L1 blockade in urothelial cancer. Time point here: pretreatment peripheral blood. Sequencing used immunoSEQ multiplex PCR; TCRdb keeps in-frame clones, though not all of them. The sample lists 70,000 to 75,000 clones; 85% to 90% were seen once. This material consisted of PBMCs, taken around atezolizumab (anti-PD-L1) treatment. These TCRs come from an older man with urothelial cancer.

The DNA of the CDR3 is TGTGCCAGCAGCTCACGGACTAGGATCACCGGGGAGCTGTTTTTT. Translation: CASSSRTRITGELFF. The genes are TRBV7-9 and TRBJ2-2; 7 nucleotides line up with TRBD2. The CDR3 is 15 residues long. The V gene's germline CDR1 is SEHNR and CDR2 FQNEAQ (reference sequence). J was trimmed by 4 bases and V by 4 bases; bases with no gene match: 6.

A few counts support this clone. The chain has TRBV6-5 and TRBJ1-3; 8 nucleotides align to TRBD1. Germline V CDR1 and CDR2: MNHEY, SVGAGI. The J segment lost 3 bases and the V segment lost 8 bases, leaving 9 bases of the junction unmatched. The CDR3 spans 15 residues. In nucleotides, the CDR3 is TGTGCCAGCCGAGGGCAGGGGGCATATGGAAACACCATATATTTT. This gives the protein CASRGQGAYGNTIYF.

The chain uses TRBV7-2 and TRBJ2-1, with TRBD1 matching 10 bases. The CDR3 is 15 amino acids. V lost 4 bases to trimming and J lost 6 bases; unmatched junction nucleotides: 6. The germline V gene encodes CDR1 SGHTA and CDR2 FQGNSA. This chain's CDR3 is CASSSRQGAPNEQFF. CDR3 DNA sequence: TGTGCCAGCAGCTCCCGACAGGGGGCCCCCAATGAGCAGTTCTTC.

This chain uses TRBV28 with TRBJ1-3; D unresolved. V was trimmed by 5 bases and J by 3 bases, leaving 17 bases between them. The CDR3 has 16 residues. Germline-derived CDR1 and CDR2 are MDHEN and SYDVKM. The CDR3 here is CASSTLPGKYGNTIYF. CDR3 nucleotides: TGTGCCAGCAGTACCCTGCCCGGGAAGTATGGAAACACCATATATTTT.

The chain uses TRBV9 and TRBJ1-3; 9 positions agree with TRBD1. Germline CDR1 SGDLS, CDR2 YYNGEE. The junction had 4 bases not matched to a gene; V was cut back by 0 bases and J by 0 bases. The CDR3 is 17 residues long. The CDR3 DNA reads as TGTGCCAGCAGCGTAGGGACAGGGGCCTTCTCTGGAAACACCATATATTTT. Its protein product is CASSVGTGAFSGNTIYF.

The V gene is TRBV28, the J gene TRBJ2-2; 11 bases are shared with TRBD1. In germline, CDR1 is MDHEN, CDR2 SYDVKM. This CDR3 contains 16 residues. J gave up 4 bases and V 5 bases, and 6 bases lay outside the gene matches. The DNA of the CDR3 is TGTGCCAGCAGTATCACTGGGACAGGGGGCACCGGGGAGCTGTTTTTT. Protein: CASSITGTGGTGELFF.

The chain links TRBV19 to TRBJ2-7; 7 bases line up with TRBD1. The CDR3 has 16 residues. V lost 4 bases and J lost 6; bases outside the gene matches: 15. The V gene's germline CDR1 is LNHDA and CDR2 SQIVND (reference sequence). The CDR3 DNA reads as TGTGCCAGTAGTACGCAAGGGACAGCTGAGGGTGCCGAGCAGTACTTC. Protein product: CASSTQGTAEGAEQYF.

The V gene is TRBV7-6, the J gene TRBJ2-2; D gene uncertain. The CDR3 runs 14 residues. Germline loops: CDR1 SGHVS, CDR2 FNYEAQ. V lost 2 bases and J lost 7, with 11 bases in between. The CDR3 DNA reads as TGTGCCAGCAGCTTAACCGGAGTGGTCGGGGAGCTGTTTTTT. Translated: CASSLTGVVGELFF.

The V and J genes are TRBV20-1 and TRBJ1-5; D possibly corresponds to TRBD1 (5 bases). The CDR3 is made up of 10 amino acids. Trimming pared 5 bases from V and 9 bases from J, leaving 8 bases between. CDR1 DFQATT and CDR2 SNEGSKA come from the germline V gene (reference sequence). The CDR3 coding sequence is TGCAGTGCTGGCCAGGGGCCCCAGCATTTT. Translated: CSAGQGPQHF.

This clone was seen once. The rearrangement links TRBV28 to TRBJ1-2, with D possibly matching TRBD1 (5 bases). Germline CDR1 reads MDHEN; CDR2 reads SYDVKM. Trimming took off 8 bases at V and 4 bases at J, with 14 bases between the two ends. CDR3 length: 13 amino acids. CDR3 in amino acids: CASSGGASYGYTF. CDR3 DNA sequence: TGTGCCAGCTCGGGGGGAGCGAGCTATGGCTACACCTTC.

This chain uses TRBV10-3 with TRBJ2-5, with D tentatively TRBD1 (6 bases). CDR1 and CDR2 from the germline V gene are ENHRY and SYGVKD. The length of the CDR3 is 12 residues. Trimming pared 6 bases from V and 3 bases from J, leaving 8 bases between. The CDR3 coding sequence is TGTGCCATCAGCGACAGGAAAGAGACCCAGTACTTC. This encodes CAISDRKETQYF.

The V call is TRBV28, the J call TRBJ2-1; D possibly corresponds to TRBD1 (5 bases). Germline V gene data show CDR1 as MDHEN and CDR2 as SYDVKM. V dropped 2 bases and J dropped 1 base, with 6 bases sitting between them. CDR3 length: 14 residues. The CDR3 region is CASSLRGSYNEQFF. CDR3 bases: TGTGCCAGCAGTTTAAGGGGATCCTACAATGAGCAGTTCTTC.

The chain carries TRBV2 and TRBJ2-5; perhaps TRBD2 as D (5 bases). V dropped 4 bases and J dropped 5 bases, with 11 bases sitting between them. Germline V lookup: CDR1 SNHLY, CDR2 FYNNEI. The CDR3 has 13 residues. The DNA for the CDR3 is TGTGCCAGCAGTGTCGGGAATCGGGAGACCCAGTACTTC. Its translation: CASSVGNRETQYF.

V and J are TRBV19 and TRBJ2-7; 8 bases agree with TRBD1. This CDR3 has 14 residues. The V gene end was trimmed by 3 bases and the J gene end by 2 bases; junction bases not matched to a gene: 3. CDR1 and CDR2 (germline): LNHDA, SQIVND (reference sequence). The CDR3 loop reads CASSMGQATYEQYF. The CDR3 DNA follows: TGTGCCAGTAGTATGGGACAGGCTACCTACGAGCAGTACTTC. Using reference TRBV19 and TRBJ2-7 for the parts outside the CDR3, the full variable domain is DGGITQSPKYLFRKEGQNVTLSCEQNLNHDAMYWYRQDPGQGLRLIYYSQIVNDFQKGDIAEGYSVSREKKESFPLTVTSAQKNPTAFYLCASSMGQATYEQYFGPGTRLTVT.

The chain uses TRBV5-5 and TRBJ1-1, with 8 bases identical to TRBD1. V dropped 1 base and J dropped 2; count of bases not matched to a gene: 4. The CDR3 length is 15 residues. Germline lookup yields CDR1 SGHKS and CDR2 YYEKEE (reference sequence). As DNA, the CDR3 is TGTGCCAGCAGCTTGTGGGGACAGGTCAACACTGAAGCTTTCTTT. This sequence encodes CASSLWGQVNTEAFF.

The count of this clone is one. The rearrangement uses TRBV7-2 and TRBJ2-7; the D is unclear. Germline CDR1 is SGHTA and CDR2 is FQGNSA. This CDR3 has 17 residues. The germline V and J ends were trimmed by 5 bases and 3 bases, with 23 bases remaining between them. CDR3 in DNA: TGTGCCAGCAGCCCAGCCGTTGGGCCTTTTCCACACTACGAGCAGTACTTC. Translated, it gives CASSPAVGPFPHYEQYF. Variable domain in full (rest from reference TRBV7-2 and TRBJ2-7): GAGVSQSPSNKVTEKGKDVELRCDPISGHTALYWYRQSLGQGLEFLIYFQGNSAPDKSGLPSDRFSAERTGGSVSTLTIQRTQQEDSAVYLCASSPAVGPFPHYEQYFGPGTRLTVT.

The chain has TRBV15 and TRBJ1-4; 7 positions agree with TRBD1. CDR1 and CDR2 from the germline V gene are LNHNV and YYDKDF (reference sequence). The CDR3 extends over 16 amino acids. J gave up 8 bases and V 3 bases, and 12 bases lay outside the gene matches. The CDR3 loop is CATSSGTGAWNEKLFF. The CDR3 nucleotides are TGTGCCACCAGCAGTGGCACAGGGGCATGGAACGAAAAACTGTTTTTT.

Only a few counts were recorded for this clone. The chain couples TRBV5-1 to TRBJ1-2; 7 nucleotides agree with TRBD1. This CDR3 has 13 amino acids. Germline CDR1 reads SGHRS; CDR2 reads YFSETQ. V shed 4 bases and J 4 bases; nucleotides not matched to a gene: 4. In DNA form, the CDR3 reads TGCGCCAGCAGCGGGGACAGTGCCTATGGCTACACCTTC. This encodes CASSGDSAYGYTF.

The chain joins TRBV9 to TRBJ1-4; 12 nucleotides line up with TRBD1. This CDR3 contains 17 residues. J lost 8 bases, V lost 3 bases, and 11 bases had no gene match. Per the germline V gene, CDR1 is SGDLS and CDR2 is YYNGEE. CDR3 loop: CASSAGGQGAWSEKLFF. The DNA of the CDR3 is TGTGCCAGCAGCGCTGGGGGACAGGGGGCGTGGTCGGAAAAACTGTTTTTT.

This sequence joins TRBV28 and TRBJ1-1; D gene unclear. CDR3 length equals 13 residues. V lost 4 bases to trimming and J lost 0 bases, with 6 bases between them. CDR1 and CDR2 (germline): MDHEN, SYDVKM. The CDR3 region is CASSYGMNTEAFF. CDR3 nucleotide sequence: TGTGCCAGCAGTTACGGGATGAACACTGAAGCTTTCTTT.

The J gene is TRBJ2-7, the V gene TRBV5-1; 7 bases line up with TRBD1. The CDR3 contains 14 residues. The V gene end was trimmed by 1 base and the J gene end by 0 bases; junction bases not matched to a gene: 1. CDR1 SGHRS and CDR2 YFSETQ come from the germline V gene. For the CDR3, the DNA is TGCGCCAGCAGCTTGCCAGGGGGCTCCTACGAGCAGTACTTC. It yields the protein CASSLPGGSYEQYF.

This clone has just a few counts. The CDR3 loop is CASSPGDRGEKLFF. The CDR3 bases are TGTGCCAGCAGCCCAGGGGACAGGGGGGAAAAACTGTTTTTT. This chain links TRBV7-8 with TRBJ1-4, with 11 bases aligning to TRBD1. This CDR3 is 14 amino acids long. V gave up 5 bases and J gave up 8 bases; unmatched junction bases: 4. The germline V gene has CDR1 SGHVS and CDR2 FQNEAQ.

The J gene is TRBJ1-5, the V gene TRBV7-9; D may be TRBD1 (6 bases). Trimming took off 1 base at V and 4 bases at J, with 17 bases between the two ends. This CDR3 is built from 17 residues. Germline V gives CDR1 SEHNR, CDR2 FQNEAQ (reference sequence). The CDR3 DNA reads TGTGCCAGCAGCTTAGTAAGGCCAGGGGCCCAGAATCAGCCCCAGCATTTT. Protein: CASSLVRPGAQNQPQHF.

The chain couples TRBV27 to TRBJ2-1; possible D gene TRBD1, 6 bases. Per the germline V gene, CDR1 is MNHEY and CDR2 is SMNVEV (reference sequence). Between the trimmed V and J ends, which lost 2 bases and 7 bases, there was a span of 18 bases. This CDR3 has 16 amino acids. This CDR3 reads CASSLNLSKRGNEQFF. The CDR3 DNA follows: TGTGCCAGCAGTTTAAATCTAAGCAAAAGGGGGAATGAGCAGTTCTTC.

The chain employs TRBV11-1 and TRBJ2-1, with D possibly TRBD1 on 5 matching bases. CDR1 and CDR2 (germline): SGHAT, FQDESV (reference sequence). This CDR3 comprises 11 residues. Trimming stripped 8 bases from V and 7 bases from J, with 9 bases between. The chain's CDR3 is CASGRENEQFF. CDR3 nucleotide sequence: TGTGCCAGCGGCAGGGAAAATGAGCAGTTCTTC.

V gene TRBV5-1 combines with J gene TRBJ2-1; 12 nucleotides match TRBD2. CDR3 length: 20 amino acids. Germline lookup yields CDR1 SGHRS and CDR2 YFSETQ. V was pared by 0 bases and J by 7 bases, with 17 bases of the junction left unmatched. DNA for the CDR3: TGCGCCAGCAGCTTGGGGCGACTAGCGGGAGCTGATAGGAAGGGAAATGAGCAGTTCTTC. Protein: CASSLGRLAGADRKGNEQFF.

V and J are TRBV6-5 and TRBJ2-3; 8 bases map to TRBD2. The germline CDR1 and CDR2 sequences are MNHEY and SVGAGI. This CDR3 has 15 amino acids. V dropped 8 bases and J dropped 5; count of bases not matched to a gene: 12. CDR3 coding DNA: TGTGCCAGCGACTGGACTAGCCTCCTGCGAGATACGCAGTATTTT. Translating gives CASDWTSLLRDTQYF.